Shown below are 28 T cell receptor beta chains from a single sample sequenced in a study of cytomegalovirus exposure and HLA in healthy donors. With 60 Vbeta and 13 Jbeta primers, the PCR was carried out. Profiling relied on immunoSEQ multiplex PCR, and the TCRdb table lists in-frame clones only, not all of them. The sample contains about 110,000 clones, over 65% of which appear only once. Sequencing was performed on PBMCs. Receptors originate from a young man in good health and CMV-seropositive.

This chain links TRBV6-6 with TRBJ2-2, with D perhaps matching TRBD2 (5 bases). Trimming stripped 6 bases from V and 7 bases from J, with 9 bases between. Per germline, CDR1 MNHNY and CDR2 SVGAGI (reference sequence). This CDR3 is built from 12 residues. The CDR3 coding sequence is TGTGCCAGCAGGTCCGGGGACGGGGAGCTGTTTTTT. It encodes CASRSGDGELFF.

This clone has only one observation. This rearrangement joins TRBV27 to TRBJ2-5, with 11 bases fitting TRBD2. The trim removed 4 bases at V and 4 bases at J, leaving 5 bases unmatched. Germline CDR1 MNHEY, CDR2 SMNVEV (reference sequence). The CDR3 extends over 15 amino acids. The CDR3 is CASSSRLAGRETQYF. The DNA of the CDR3 is TGTGCCAGCAGTTCCCGACTAGCGGGGAGAGAGACCCAGTACTTC.

The chain has TRBV9 and TRBJ1-2; D uncertain. Germline V lookup: CDR1 SGDLS, CDR2 YYNGEE. The CDR3 has 13 residues. The V end lost 2 bases, the J end lost 2 bases, and 7 bases lay between the germline ends. CDR3 loop: CASSVEGNYGYTF. The CDR3 region has the DNA TGTGCCAGCAGCGTGGAGGGCAACTATGGCTACACCTTC.

The chain employs TRBV29-1 and TRBJ1-4, with TRBD1 identical over 7 bases. J gave up 8 bases and V 4 bases, and 10 bases lay outside the gene matches. This CDR3 contains 14 residues. Germline CDR1 is SQVTM and CDR2 is ANQGSEA. CDR3 in amino acids: CSVVTGIVGEKLFF. Written as DNA, the CDR3 is TGCAGCGTTGTGACAGGGATCGTAGGCGAAAAACTGTTTTTT.

The CDR3 nucleotides are TGTGCCAGTAGTATATCAGGGATCAACATTCAGTACTTC. Its translation: CASSISGINIQYF. The chain combines TRBV19 with TRBJ2-4; possibly TRBD1 for D (5 bases). The CDR3 is made up of 13 amino acids. The germline V gene encodes CDR1 LNHDA and CDR2 SQIVND (reference sequence). The V end was cut by 2 bases, the J end by 7 bases, with 9 bases between. Based on the CDR3 plus reference TRBV19 and TRBJ2-4, the full variable domain is DGGITQSPKYLFRKEGQNVTLSCEQNLNHDAMYWYRQDPGQGLRLIYYSQIVNDFQKGDIAEGYSVSREKKESFPLTVTSAQKNPTAFYLCASSISGINIQYFGAGTRLSVL.

V gene TRBV7-6 combines with J gene TRBJ2-3; 9 nucleotides align to TRBD2. The V and J ends lost 1 base and 14 bases, in that order; junction bases with no gene match: 13. Germline CDR1 is SGHVS and CDR2 is FNYEAQ. The CDR3 loop spans 15 amino acids. This CDR3 is CASSLGWWSGGTRYF. CDR3 DNA sequence: TGTGCCAGCAGCTTAGGGTGGTGGAGCGGGGGGACCAGGTATTTT.

The chain joins TRBV5-4 to TRBJ2-1, with 10 nucleotides matching TRBD2. J gave up 7 bases and V 2 bases, and 6 bases lay outside the gene matches. The germline V gene has CDR1 SGHNT and CDR2 YYREEE (reference sequence). This CDR3 spans 15 amino acids. The CDR3 DNA follows: TGTGCCAGCAGCTTCGGGGCTAGCGGGGGAAATGAGCAGTTCTTC. It yields the protein CASSFGASGGNEQFF.

J is TRBJ1-4 and V is TRBV19, with TRBD1 as a possible D gene (6 bases). Trimming left V 5 bases short and J 7 bases short, with 20 bases between. CDR1 is LNHDA, CDR2 SQIVND, per germline (reference sequence). The CDR3 extends over 16 amino acids. Here the CDR3 DNA reads TGTGCCAGTAGTTACCCCGGGACATCTAGGGGTGAAAAACTGTTTTTT. The encoded protein is CASSYPGTSRGEKLFF.

This clone appeared a single time. This chain uses TRBV7-8 with TRBJ1-5; a possible D gene is TRBD1 (5 bases). Germline loops: CDR1 SGHVS, CDR2 FQNEAQ. This CDR3 comprises 17 residues. Trimming pared 5 bases from V and 2 bases from J, leaving 19 bases between. CDR3 in amino acids: CASSQRARVMRNQPQHF. The CDR3, as DNA: TGTGCCAGCAGCCAAAGAGCCAGGGTAATGCGCAATCAGCCCCAGCATTTT.

The chain has TRBV5-1 and TRBJ2-1; 10 nucleotides agree with TRBD2. The V gene's germline CDR1 is SGHRS and CDR2 YFSETQ. There are 15 residues in the CDR3. The V and J ends lost 4 bases and 3 bases, in that order; junction bases with no gene match: 4. CDR3 amino acids: CASSPQRGGYNEQFF. As DNA, the CDR3 is TGCGCCAGCAGCCCGCAGCGGGGGGGCTACAATGAGCAGTTCTTC. Supplemented by reference TRBV5-1 and TRBJ2-1, the full variable domain reads KAGVTQTPRYLIKTRGQQVTLSCSPISGHRSVSWYQQTPGQGLQFLFEYFSETQRNKGNFPGRFSGRQFSNSRSEMNVSTLELGDSALYLCASSPQRGGYNEQFFGPGTRLTVL.

The chain couples TRBV4-3 to TRBJ2-7; 9 nucleotides agree with TRBD2. The CDR3 covers 14 residues. Per germline, CDR1 LGHNA and CDR2 YSLEER. Losses at the gene ends were 5 bases for V and 6 bases for J; bases not matched to a gene: 8. The CDR3 nucleotides are TGCGCCAGCAGCAGAAGCGGGGGGTACGTCGAGCAGTACTTC. Encoded protein: CASSRSGGYVEQYF.

The V gene is TRBV7-9, the J gene TRBJ2-7, with 11 bases lining up with TRBD2. Germline V CDR1 and CDR2: SEHNR, FQNEAQ (reference sequence). The J segment lost 7 bases and the V segment lost 2 bases, leaving 4 bases of the junction unmatched. The CDR3 runs to 14 residues. The CDR3 reads CASSLLAGGLEQYF. In nucleotides, the CDR3 is TGTGCCAGCAGCTTACTAGCGGGGGGATTGGAGCAGTACTTC.

This rearrangement joins TRBV11-1 to TRBJ2-7; TRBD2 is a possible D gene (5 bases). This CDR3 has 14 amino acids. V was clipped by 7 bases and J by 0 bases, with 13 bases between them. CDR1 is SGHAT, CDR2 FQDESV, per germline (reference sequence). The CDR3 DNA follows: TGTGCCAGCACCGAGTTTGGGAGCTCCTACGAGCAGTACTTC. This encodes CASTEFGSSYEQYF.

The chain uses TRBV9 and TRBJ2-1; 11 bases line up with TRBD1. Germline values: CDR1 SGDLS, CDR2 YYNGEE. V was pared by 0 bases and J by 3 bases, with 8 bases of the junction left unmatched. This CDR3 has 18 amino acids. CDR3 loop: CASSVGTGGSVNYNEQFF. The CDR3 bases are TGTGCCAGCAGCGTAGGGACAGGGGGCTCTGTAAACTACAATGAGCAGTTCTTC.

Remarks on this clone: Its ends do not fully match the called genes, so a read error is possible. This CDR3 is CASSLSGGVGETQYF. The CDR3, as DNA: TGTGCCAGCAGTCTATCCGGGGGGGTGGGAGAGACCCAGTACTTC. J is TRBJ2-5 and V is TRBV27, with 8 nucleotides matching TRBD2. The length of the CDR3 is 15 residues. Germline-derived CDR1 and CDR2 are MNHEY and SMNVEV (reference sequence).

The genes are TRBV7-9 and TRBJ2-1; 10 nucleotides line up with TRBD1. The CDR3 length is 15 residues. Germline trimming cut 5 bases from V and 6 bases from J; bases unmatched to any gene: 7. The V gene's germline CDR1 is SEHNR and CDR2 FQNEAQ (reference sequence). CDR3 sequence reads: CASSRPGQGSNEQFF. The CDR3, as DNA: TGTGCCAGCAGCCGACCGGGACAGGGGAGCAATGAGCAGTTCTTC.

As for this clone: One end of the junction varies from germline; a read error may be responsible. The genes are TRBV28 and TRBJ1-1, with D perhaps TRBD1 (6 bases). The germline V gene encodes CDR1 MDHEN and CDR2 SYDVKM. The CDR3 contains 13 residues. Here the CDR3 DNA reads TGTGCCAGCAGTTTTGGGGGGGACACTGAAGCTTCCTTT. Translating gives CASSFGGDTEASF.

In its sample, this clone was seen once. V gene TRBV28 combines with J gene TRBJ2-7; possibly TRBD2 for D (6 bases). This CDR3 has 15 amino acids. The germline CDR1 and CDR2 sequences are MDHEN and SYDVKM. V was cut by 3 bases and J by 0 bases, with 12 bases left in between. The CDR3 loop is CASSLSGTVSYEQYF. The CDR3 DNA is TGTGCCAGCAGTTTGTCGGGGACTGTCTCCTACGAGCAGTACTTC.

Only a few counts were recorded for this clone. In DNA, the CDR3 is TGTGCCAGCAGCCCACTAGCGGGGGGACCCAATGAGCAGTTCTTC. Protein: CASSPLAGGPNEQFF. The V and J genes are TRBV6-6 and TRBJ2-1; 12 bases fit TRBD2. This CDR3 region has 15 residues. The germline CDR1 and CDR2 sequences are MNHNY and SVGAGI (reference sequence). The V and J ends lost 6 bases and 6 bases, in that order; junction bases with no gene match: 6.

The gene calls are TRBV27 and TRBJ1-2; D is possibly TRBD1 (5 bases). The V gene lost 2 bases and the J gene lost 4 bases, with 8 bases spanning the gap. Germline V gene sequence: CDR1 MNHEY, CDR2 SMNVEV (reference sequence). The CDR3 loop spans 13 amino acids. CDR3 loop: CASSLGQGYGYTF. The CDR3 DNA reads TGTGCCAGCAGTTTAGGGCAGGGCTATGGCTACACCTTC.

As DNA, the CDR3 is TGTGCCAGCAGCAACCGGGACAGCGACGACCAAGAGACCCAGTACTTC. Amino acid sequence: CASSNRDSDDQETQYF. The chain uses TRBV4-2 and TRBJ2-5; 7 nucleotides align to TRBD1. Germline V gives CDR1 LGHNA, CDR2 YNFKEQ. The CDR3 runs to 16 residues. The V and J ends lost 5 bases and 0 bases, in that order; junction bases with no gene match: 9.

In DNA, the CDR3 is TGTGCCAGCACAATGACGGCCGGGACTGAAGCTTTCTTT. Protein sequence: CASTMTAGTEAFF. This chain uses TRBV6-6 with TRBJ1-1; no definite D call. Trimming shortened V by 7 bases and J by 5 bases, and 14 bases separated the two germline ends. The CDR3 is made up of 13 amino acids. Per germline, CDR1 MNHNY and CDR2 SVGAGI (reference sequence).

The table lists this clone with a few counts. The chain combines TRBV7-8 with TRBJ1-5, with TRBD1 matching 7 bases. The CDR3 length is 16 residues. CDR1 SGHVS and CDR2 FQNEAQ come from the germline V gene. V was clipped by 1 base and J by 2 bases; unmatched bases: 5. CDR3 amino acids: CASSLVRGVGNQPQHF. The DNA of the CDR3 is TGTGCCAGCAGCTTAGTCAGGGGGGTTGGCAATCAGCCCCAGCATTTT.

This chain links TRBV11-2 with TRBJ2-7; 8 nucleotides line up with TRBD1. CDR1 SGHAT and CDR2 FQNNGV come from the germline V gene. CDR3 length: 17 residues. With V trimmed by 1 base and J by 4 bases, 12 bases remained unmatched. In nucleotides, the CDR3 is TGTGCCAGCAGCTTAGGGTACAGGGGGAAAGAAAGATACGAGCAGTACTTC. Protein product: CASSLGYRGKERYEQYF.

The chain uses TRBV28 and TRBJ1-5, with a possible D match to TRBD1 (5 bases). This CDR3 is built from 14 residues. The germline gives CDR1 MDHEN, CDR2 SYDVKM. V lost 7 bases, J lost 5 bases, and 15 bases lay in between. CDR3 amino acids: CASKQDYVDQPQHF. DNA for the CDR3: TGTGCCAGCAAACAGGACTACGTCGATCAGCCCCAGCATTTT.

This clone showed up just a few times. The chain links TRBV5-5 to TRBJ2-5, with D hard to call. The CDR3 contains 14 residues. V was clipped by 2 bases and J by 5 bases, with 13 bases between them. CDR1 and CDR2 (germline): SGHKS, YYEKEE (reference sequence). CDR3 bases: TGTGCCAGCAGCTTTGACGGCCCCGGGGAGACCCAGTACTTC. Translation: CASSFDGPGETQYF.

The rearrangement joins TRBV7-2 to TRBJ2-5; TRBD2 agrees at 11 bases. The germline CDR1 and CDR2 sequences are SGHTA and FQGNSA. This CDR3 spans 15 amino acids. V trimming: 5 bases; J trimming: 3 bases; junction bases outside the gene matches: 5. The chain's CDR3 is CASSDRLAGKETQYF. DNA for the CDR3: TGTGCCAGCAGCGATAGACTAGCGGGGAAAGAGACCCAGTACTTC.

CDR3 nucleotide sequence: TGTGCCAGCACGATCGGGGGGGATAACTATGGCTACACCTTC. It specifies CASTIGGDNYGYTF. V usage is TRBV6-1 and J usage is TRBJ1-2, with D possibly matching TRBD1 (5 bases). With 7 bases removed from V and 1 base from J, the gap between germline ends came to 13 bases. CDR1 and CDR2 from the germline V gene are MNHNS and SASEGT. CDR3 size: 14 residues.